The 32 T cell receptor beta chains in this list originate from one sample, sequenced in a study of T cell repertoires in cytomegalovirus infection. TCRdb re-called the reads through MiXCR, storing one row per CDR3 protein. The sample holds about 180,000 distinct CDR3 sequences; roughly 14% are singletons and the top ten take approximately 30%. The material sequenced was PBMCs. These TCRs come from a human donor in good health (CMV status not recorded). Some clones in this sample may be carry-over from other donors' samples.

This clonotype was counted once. For the CDR3, the DNA is TGTGCCAGCAGTTTCCAACCGATCCTAGGACTAGCGGGAGGGACCACAGATACGCAGTATTTT. Its translation is CASSFQPILGLAGGTTDTQYF. The chain has TRBV27 and TRBJ2-3; TRBD2 matches at 15 bases. Losses at the gene ends were 3 bases for V and 2 bases for J; bases not matched to a gene: 15. The CDR3 has 21 residues. CDR1 and CDR2 from the germline V gene are MNHEY and SMNVEV (reference sequence).

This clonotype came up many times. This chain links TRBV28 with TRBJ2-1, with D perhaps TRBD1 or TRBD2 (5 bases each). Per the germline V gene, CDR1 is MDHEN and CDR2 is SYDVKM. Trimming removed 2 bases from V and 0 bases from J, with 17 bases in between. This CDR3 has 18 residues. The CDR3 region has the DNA TGTGCCAGCAGTTTAAGGGACCGTCGGGCGAGCTCCTACAATGAGCAGTTCTTC. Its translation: CASSLRDRRASSYNEQFF.

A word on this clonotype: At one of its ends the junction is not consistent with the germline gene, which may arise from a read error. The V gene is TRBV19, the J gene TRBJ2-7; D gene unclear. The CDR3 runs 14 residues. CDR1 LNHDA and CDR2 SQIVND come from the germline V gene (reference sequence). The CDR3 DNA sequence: TGTGCCAGTAGTATGCGACACGTCTCCTACGACCAGTACTTC. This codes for CASSMRHVSYDQYF.

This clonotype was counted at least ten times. The CDR3 coding sequence is TGTGCCAGCAGCATGGACAGAGGCCAGAGGCCCCAGCATTTT. Protein product: CASSMDRGQRPQHF. J is TRBJ1-5 and V is TRBV7-2; D perhaps matches TRBD1 (6 bases). This CDR3 is 14 amino acids long. In germline, CDR1 is SGHTA, CDR2 FQGNSA. With 5 bases removed from V and 9 bases from J, the gap between germline ends came to 17 bases. Supplemented by reference TRBV7-2 and TRBJ1-5, the full variable domain reads GAGVSQSPSNKVTEKGKDVELRCDPISGHTALYWYRQSLGQGLEFLIYFQGNSAPDKSGLPSDRFSAERTGGSVSTLTIQRTQQEDSAVYLCASSMDRGQRPQHFGDGTRLSIL.

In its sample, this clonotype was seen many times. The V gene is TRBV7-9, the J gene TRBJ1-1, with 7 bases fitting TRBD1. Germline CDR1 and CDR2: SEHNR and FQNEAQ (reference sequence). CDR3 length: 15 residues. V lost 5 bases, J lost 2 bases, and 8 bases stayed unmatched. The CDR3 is CASSLRGGGNTEAFF. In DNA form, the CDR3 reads TGTGCCAGCAGCCTCCGTGGAGGGGGCAACACTGAAGCTTTCTTT.

The CDR3: CASSITRQGGGYTF. Written as DNA, the CDR3 is TGTGCCAGTAGTATCACCCGGCAGGGTGGTGGCTACACCTTC. The chain links TRBV19 to TRBJ1-2; TRBD1 is a possible D gene (5 bases). The V and J ends lost 3 bases and 7 bases respectively, with 15 bases between them. This CDR3 has 14 amino acids. Germline-derived CDR1 and CDR2 are LNHDA and SQIVND (reference sequence).

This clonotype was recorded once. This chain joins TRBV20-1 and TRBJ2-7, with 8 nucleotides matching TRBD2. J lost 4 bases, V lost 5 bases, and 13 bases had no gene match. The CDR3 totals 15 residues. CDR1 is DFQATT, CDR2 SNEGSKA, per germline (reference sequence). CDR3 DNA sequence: TGCAGTGCTCGAGCGACTAGCGTGAGGAATTACGAGCAGTACTTC. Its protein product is CSARATSVRNYEQYF.

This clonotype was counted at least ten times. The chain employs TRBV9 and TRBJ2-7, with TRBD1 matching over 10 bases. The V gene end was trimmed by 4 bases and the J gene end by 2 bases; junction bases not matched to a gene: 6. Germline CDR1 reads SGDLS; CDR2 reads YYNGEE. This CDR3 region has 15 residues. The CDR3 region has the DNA TGTGCCAGCAGCAGAATCGGGACAGGGGCCTACGAGCAGTACTTC. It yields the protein CASSRIGTGAYEQYF. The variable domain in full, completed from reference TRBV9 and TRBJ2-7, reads DSGVTQTPKHLITATGQRVTLRCSPRSGDLSVYWYQQSLDQGLQFLIQYYNGEERAKGNILERFSAQQFPDLHSELNLSSLELGDSALYFCASSRIGTGAYEQYFGPGTRLTVT.

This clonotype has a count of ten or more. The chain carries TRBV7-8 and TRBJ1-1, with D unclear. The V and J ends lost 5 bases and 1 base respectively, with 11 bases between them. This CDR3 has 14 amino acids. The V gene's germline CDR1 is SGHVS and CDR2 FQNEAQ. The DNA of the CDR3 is TGTGCCAGCAGCACTCGGAAGGGGAACACTGAAGCTTTCTTT. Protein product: CASSTRKGNTEAFF.

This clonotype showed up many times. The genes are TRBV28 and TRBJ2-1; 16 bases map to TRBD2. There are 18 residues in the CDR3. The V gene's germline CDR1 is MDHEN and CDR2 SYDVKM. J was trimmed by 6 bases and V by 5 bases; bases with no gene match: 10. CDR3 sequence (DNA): TGTGCCAGCAGTCTGTGGTCGGGACTAGCGGGAGGGGGCAATGAGCAGTTCTTC. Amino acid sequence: CASSLWSGLAGGGNEQFF. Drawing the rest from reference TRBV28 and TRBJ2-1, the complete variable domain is DVKVTQSSRYLVKRTGEKVFLECVQDMDHENMFWYRQDPGLGLRLIYFSYDVKMKEKGDIPEGYSVSREKKERFSLILESASTNQTSMYLCASSLWSGLAGGGNEQFFGPGTRLTVL.

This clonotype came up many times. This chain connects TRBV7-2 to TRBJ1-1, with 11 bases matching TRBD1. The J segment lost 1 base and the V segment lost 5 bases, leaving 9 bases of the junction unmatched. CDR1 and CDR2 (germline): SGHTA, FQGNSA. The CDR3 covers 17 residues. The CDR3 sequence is CASSRRTGGGPNTEAFF. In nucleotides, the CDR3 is TGTGCCAGCAGCCGAAGGACAGGGGGCGGCCCGAACACTGAAGCTTTCTTT.

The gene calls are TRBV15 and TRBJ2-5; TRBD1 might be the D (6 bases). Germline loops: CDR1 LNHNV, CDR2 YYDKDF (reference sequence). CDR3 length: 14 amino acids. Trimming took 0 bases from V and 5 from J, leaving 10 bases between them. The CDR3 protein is CATSRDGGRETQYF. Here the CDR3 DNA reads TGTGCCACCAGCAGAGATGGGGGCCGGGAGACCCAGTACTTC.

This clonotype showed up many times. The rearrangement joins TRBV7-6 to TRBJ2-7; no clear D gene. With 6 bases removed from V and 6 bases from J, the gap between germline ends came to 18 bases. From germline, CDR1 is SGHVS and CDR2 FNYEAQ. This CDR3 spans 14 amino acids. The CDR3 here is CASRPTHSESEQYF. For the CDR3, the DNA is TGTGCCAGCAGACCAACCCATTCAGAATCCGAGCAGTACTTC.

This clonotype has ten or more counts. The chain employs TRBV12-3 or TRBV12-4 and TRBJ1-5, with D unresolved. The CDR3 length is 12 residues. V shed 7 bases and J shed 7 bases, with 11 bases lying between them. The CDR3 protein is CASTKGFQPQHF. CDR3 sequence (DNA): TGTGCCAGCACGAAGGGCTTCCAGCCCCAGCATTTT.

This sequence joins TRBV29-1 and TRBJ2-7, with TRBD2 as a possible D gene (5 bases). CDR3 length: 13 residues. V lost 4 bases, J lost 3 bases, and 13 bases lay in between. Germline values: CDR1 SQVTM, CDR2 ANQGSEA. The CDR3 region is CSVAGLHFYEQYF. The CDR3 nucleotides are TGCAGCGTTGCCGGACTGCATTTCTACGAGCAGTACTTC.

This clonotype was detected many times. CDR3 region: CASSLATRVRGETQYF. The DNA of the CDR3 is TGTGCCAGCAGCTTAGCGACGAGGGTTAGGGGAGAGACCCAGTACTTC. This chain connects TRBV7-2 to TRBJ2-5, with D perhaps matching TRBD1 or TRBD2 (5 bases each). The V gene lost 0 bases and the J gene lost 4 bases, with 15 bases spanning the gap. The CDR3 extends over 16 amino acids. Germline V gives CDR1 SGHTA, CDR2 FQGNSA.

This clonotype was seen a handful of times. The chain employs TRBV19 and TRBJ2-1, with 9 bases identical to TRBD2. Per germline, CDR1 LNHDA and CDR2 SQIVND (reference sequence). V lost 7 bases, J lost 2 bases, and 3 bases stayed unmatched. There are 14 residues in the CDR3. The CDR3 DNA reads TGTGCCAGTAATCTAGCGGGACCCTACAATGAGCAGTTCTTC. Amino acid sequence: CASNLAGPYNEQFF.

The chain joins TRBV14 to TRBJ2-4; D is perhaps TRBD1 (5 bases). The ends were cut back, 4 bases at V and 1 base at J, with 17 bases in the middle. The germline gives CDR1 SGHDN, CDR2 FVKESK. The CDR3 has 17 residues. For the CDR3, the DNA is TGTGCCAGCAGCCGGTCCCGGATCCAGGGTGCCAAAAACATTCAGTACTTC. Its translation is CASSRSRIQGAKNIQYF.

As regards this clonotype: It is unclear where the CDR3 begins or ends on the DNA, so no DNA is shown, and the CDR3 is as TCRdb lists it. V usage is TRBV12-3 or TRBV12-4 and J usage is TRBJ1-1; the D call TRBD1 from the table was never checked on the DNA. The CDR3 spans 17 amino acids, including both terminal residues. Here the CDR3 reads CASSLFLSRWMNTEAFF.

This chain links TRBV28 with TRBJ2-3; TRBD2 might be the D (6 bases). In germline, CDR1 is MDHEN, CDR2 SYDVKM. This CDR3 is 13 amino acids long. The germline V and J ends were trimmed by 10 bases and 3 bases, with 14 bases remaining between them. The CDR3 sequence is CATRDSGTDTQYF. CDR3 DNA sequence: TGTGCCACTAGGGATAGCGGAACAGATACGCAGTATTTT.

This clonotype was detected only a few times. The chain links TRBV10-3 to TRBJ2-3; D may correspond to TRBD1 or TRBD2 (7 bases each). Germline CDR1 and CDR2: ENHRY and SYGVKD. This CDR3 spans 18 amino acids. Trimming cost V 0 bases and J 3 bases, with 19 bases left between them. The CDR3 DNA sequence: TGTGCCATCAGTGAGTCGGAGGGACAGAGCGGGGAGACAGATACGCAGTATTTT. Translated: CAISESEGQSGETDTQYF.

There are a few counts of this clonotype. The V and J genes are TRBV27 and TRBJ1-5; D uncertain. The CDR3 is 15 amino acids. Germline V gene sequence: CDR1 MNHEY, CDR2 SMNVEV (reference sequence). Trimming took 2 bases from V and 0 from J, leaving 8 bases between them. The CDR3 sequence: CASSLAYDSNQPQHF. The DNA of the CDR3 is TGTGCCAGCAGTTTAGCTTACGATAGCAATCAGCCCCAGCATTTT.

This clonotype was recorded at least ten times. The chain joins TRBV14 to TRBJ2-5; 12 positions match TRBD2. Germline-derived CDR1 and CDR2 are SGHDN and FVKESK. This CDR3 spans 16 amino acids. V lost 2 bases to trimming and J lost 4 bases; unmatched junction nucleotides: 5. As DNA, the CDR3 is TGTGCCAGCAGCCAAAGACTAGCGGGAGTTCTAGAGACCCAGTACTTC. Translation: CASSQRLAGVLETQYF.

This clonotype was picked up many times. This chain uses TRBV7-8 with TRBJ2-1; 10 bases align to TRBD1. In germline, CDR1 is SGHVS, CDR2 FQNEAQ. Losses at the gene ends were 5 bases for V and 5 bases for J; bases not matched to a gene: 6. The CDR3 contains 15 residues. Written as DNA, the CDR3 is TGTGCCAGCAGCGTCCCGGGACAGGGGAACAATGAGCAGTTCTTC. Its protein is CASSVPGQGNNEQFF.

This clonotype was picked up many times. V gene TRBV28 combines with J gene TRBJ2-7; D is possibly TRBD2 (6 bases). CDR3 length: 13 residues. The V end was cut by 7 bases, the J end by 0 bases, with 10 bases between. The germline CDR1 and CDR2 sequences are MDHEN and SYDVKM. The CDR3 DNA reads TGTGCCAGCAACCTGGGGGGCTCCTACGAGCAGTACTTC. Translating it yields CASNLGGSYEQYF.

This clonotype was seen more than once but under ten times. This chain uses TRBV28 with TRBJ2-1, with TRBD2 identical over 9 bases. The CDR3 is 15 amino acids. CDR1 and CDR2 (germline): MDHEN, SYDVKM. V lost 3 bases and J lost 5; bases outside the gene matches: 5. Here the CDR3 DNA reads TGTGCCAGCAGTTTGGCGGGAGGGCCACACAATGAGCAGTTCTTC. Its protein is CASSLAGGPHNEQFF.

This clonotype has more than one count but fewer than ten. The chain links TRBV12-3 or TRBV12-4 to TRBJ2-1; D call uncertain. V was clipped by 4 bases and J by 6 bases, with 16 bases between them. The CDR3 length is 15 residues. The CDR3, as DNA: TGTGCCAGCAGTTCCCATCCCGAGGCTCCCAATGAGCAGTTCTTC. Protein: CASSSHPEAPNEQFF.

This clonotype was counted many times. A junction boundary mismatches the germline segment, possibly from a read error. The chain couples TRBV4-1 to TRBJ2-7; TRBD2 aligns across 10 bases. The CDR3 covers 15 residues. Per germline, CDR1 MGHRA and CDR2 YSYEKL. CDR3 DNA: TGTGCCAGCAGCCAAGCTAGCGGGAGTGTCAACGAGCAGTACTTC. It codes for CASSQASGSVNEQYF.

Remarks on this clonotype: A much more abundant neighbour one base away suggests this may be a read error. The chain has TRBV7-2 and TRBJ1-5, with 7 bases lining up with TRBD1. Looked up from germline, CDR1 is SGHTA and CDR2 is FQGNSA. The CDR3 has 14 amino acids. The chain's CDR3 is CASSQGGANRPQHF. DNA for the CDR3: TGTGCCAGCAGCCAAGGGGGCGCGAATCGGCCCCAGCATTTT.

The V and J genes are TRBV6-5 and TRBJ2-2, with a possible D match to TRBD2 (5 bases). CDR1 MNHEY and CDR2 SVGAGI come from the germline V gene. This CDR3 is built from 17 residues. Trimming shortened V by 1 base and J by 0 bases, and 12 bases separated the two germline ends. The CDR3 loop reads CASSYWAMDSNTGELFF. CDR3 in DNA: TGTGCCAGCAGTTACTGGGCCATGGACTCGAACACCGGGGAGCTGTTTTTT.

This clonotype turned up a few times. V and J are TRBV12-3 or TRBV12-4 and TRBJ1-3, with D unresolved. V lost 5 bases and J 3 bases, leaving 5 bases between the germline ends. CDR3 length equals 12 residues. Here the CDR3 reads CASSKLGNTIYF. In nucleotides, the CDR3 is TGTGCCAGCAGTAAACTTGGAAACACCATATATTTT.

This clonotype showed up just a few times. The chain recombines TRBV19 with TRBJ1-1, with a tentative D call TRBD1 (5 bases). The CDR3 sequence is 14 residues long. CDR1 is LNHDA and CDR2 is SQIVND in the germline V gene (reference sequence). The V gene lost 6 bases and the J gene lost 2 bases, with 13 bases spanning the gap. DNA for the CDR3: TGTGCCAGTAGAGCCGGGGGGTCTAACACTGAAGCTTTCTTT. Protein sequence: CASRAGGSNTEAFF.